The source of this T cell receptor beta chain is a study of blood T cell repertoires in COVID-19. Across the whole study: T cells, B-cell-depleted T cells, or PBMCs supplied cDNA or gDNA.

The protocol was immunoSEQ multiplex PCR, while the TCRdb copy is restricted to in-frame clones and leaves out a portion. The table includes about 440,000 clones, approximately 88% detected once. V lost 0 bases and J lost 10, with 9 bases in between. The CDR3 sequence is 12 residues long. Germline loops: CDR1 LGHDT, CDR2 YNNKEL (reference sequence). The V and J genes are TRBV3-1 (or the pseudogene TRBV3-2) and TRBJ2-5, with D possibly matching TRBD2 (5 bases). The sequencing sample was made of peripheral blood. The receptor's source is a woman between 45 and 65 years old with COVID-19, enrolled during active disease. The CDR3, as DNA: TGTGCCAGCAGCCAAGAATCCCGGGGCCAGTACTTC. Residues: CASSQESRGQYF.